Sequencing of this T cell receptor beta chain was carried out in a study of preoperative IRX-2 immunotherapy in early breast cancer. The assay was immunoSEQ multiplex PCR, and TCRdb's table has in-frame clones only and misses some. The table has about 5,300 clones, roughly two thirds seen once. Treatment indicated: preoperative locoregional IRX-2 cytokine immunotherapy. Samples came from a phase Ib trial of preoperative locoregional IRX-2 cytokine immunotherapy. The receptor comes from a human donor with breast cancer. This specimen consisted of tumor tissue, obtained before IRX-2 immunotherapy.

This CDR3 reads CASSRLAGGQAPYEQYF. The CDR3, as DNA: TGTGCCAGCAGCCGGCTAGCGGGAGGGCAGGCTCCCTACGAGCAGTACTTC. The J gene is TRBJ2-7, the V gene TRBV14; 12 nucleotides align to TRBD2. The CDR3 runs to 17 residues. With 4 bases clipped from V and 2 bases from J, the junction kept 9 bases outside the gene matches. The germline CDR1 and CDR2 sequences are SGHDN and FVKESK. The variable domain in full, completed from reference TRBV14 and TRBJ2-7, reads EAGVTQFPSHSVIEKGQTVTLRCDPISGHDNLYWYRRVMGKEIKFLLHFVKESKQDESGMPNNRFLAERTGGTYSTLKVQPAELEDSGVYFCASSRLAGGQAPYEQYFGPGTRLTVT.